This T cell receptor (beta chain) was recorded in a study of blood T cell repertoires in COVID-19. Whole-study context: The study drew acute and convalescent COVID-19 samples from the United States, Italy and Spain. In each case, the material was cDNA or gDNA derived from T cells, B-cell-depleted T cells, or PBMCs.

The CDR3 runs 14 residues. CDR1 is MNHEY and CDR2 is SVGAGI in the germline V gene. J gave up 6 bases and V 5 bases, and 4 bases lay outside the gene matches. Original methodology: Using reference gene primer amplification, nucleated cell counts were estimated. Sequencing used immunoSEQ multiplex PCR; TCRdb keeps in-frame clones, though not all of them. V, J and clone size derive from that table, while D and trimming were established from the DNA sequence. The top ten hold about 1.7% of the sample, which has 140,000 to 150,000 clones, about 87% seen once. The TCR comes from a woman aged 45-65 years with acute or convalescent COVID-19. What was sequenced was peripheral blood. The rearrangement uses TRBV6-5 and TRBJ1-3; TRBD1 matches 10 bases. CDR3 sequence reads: CASSRDRGSNTIYF. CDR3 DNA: TGTGCCAGCAGTCGGGACAGGGGATCAAACACCATATATTTT.